This T cell receptor beta chain appears in the sequencing data of a study of OX40 agonist ivuxolimab in advanced cancers. On the study more broadly: The drug used for patients, ivuxolimab, was an agonistic anti-OX40 (CD134) antibody. One patient with hepatocellular carcinoma and two with cutaneous melanoma, three in all, had partial responses.

Findings of the study overall: More expanded clones were found, on average, in CD8+ than in CD4+ T cells.

Trimming shortened V by 3 bases and J by 0 bases, and 10 bases separated the two germline ends. The length of the CDR3 is 15 residues. Germline V lookup: CDR1 SGHNT, CDR2 YYREEE (reference sequence). This clone was observed a single time. Its antigen remains unknown. The repertoire was sequenced with immunoSEQ multiplex PCR; TCRdb's copy has only in-frame clones and lacks some. The profile covers 65,000 to 85,000 clones, with approximately 94% appearing a single time and roughly an eighth taken by the ten largest. The origin of this receptor is an adult with an advanced solid tumor such as melanoma, head and neck, liver or kidney cancer. The chain uses TRBV5-4 and TRBJ1-3; D may be TRBD1 (5 bases). Sequencing was performed on CD4+ or CD8+ T cells sorted from blood, taken in a trial of the OX40 agonist ivuxolimab. In DNA form, the CDR3 reads TGTGCCAGCAGCTCGACAGCTTCCTCTGGAAACACCATATATTTT. Translation: CASSSTASSGNTIYF.